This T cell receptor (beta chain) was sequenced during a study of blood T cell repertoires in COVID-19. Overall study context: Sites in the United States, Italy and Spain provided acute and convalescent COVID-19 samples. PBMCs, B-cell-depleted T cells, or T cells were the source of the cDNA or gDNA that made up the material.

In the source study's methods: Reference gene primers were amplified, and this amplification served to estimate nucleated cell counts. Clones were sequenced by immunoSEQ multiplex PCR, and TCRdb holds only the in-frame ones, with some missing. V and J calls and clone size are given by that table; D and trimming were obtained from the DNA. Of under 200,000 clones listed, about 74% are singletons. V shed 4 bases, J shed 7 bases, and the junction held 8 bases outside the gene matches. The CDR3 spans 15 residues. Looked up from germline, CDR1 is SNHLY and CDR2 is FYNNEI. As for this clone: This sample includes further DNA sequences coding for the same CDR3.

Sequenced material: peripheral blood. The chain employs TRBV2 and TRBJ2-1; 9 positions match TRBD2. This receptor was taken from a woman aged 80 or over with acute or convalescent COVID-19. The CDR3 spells CASSVQAGGENEQFF. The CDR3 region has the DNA TGTGCCAGCAGTGTTCAAGCGGGAGGTGAGAATGAGCAGTTCTTC.